The present TCR beta chain was sequenced within a study of Ad26.COV2.S vaccination and SARS-CoV-2 variants. About the study: In the COV1001 trial, the donor was in the Ad26.COV2.S arm. Participants got Ad26.COV2.S intramuscularly, once or twice 56 days apart.

The V end was cut by 5 bases, the J end by 4 bases, with 14 bases between. CDR1 KGHSH and CDR2 LQKENI come from the germline V gene. CDR3 length equals 14 residues. Treatment: about 20 received Ad26.COV2.S at low or high dose, single or two shots; 5 received placebo; per-sample allocation not given. Day 63 after the first injection of vaccine or placebo was the sampling time. TCRdb keeps only in-frame clones here, not all; method: immunoSEQ multiplex PCR. Of around 270,000 clones in the sample, approximately 88% were seen once. This TCR came from a person between 18 and 60 years old who received the Ad26.COV2.S COVID-19 vaccine or a placebo. The V and J genes are TRBV18 and TRBJ1-2; the D is unclear. The source was peripheral blood, collected in a trial of Ad26.COV2.S vaccine versus placebo. Here the CDR3 reads CASSFDTSLYGYTF. The CDR3 DNA sequence: TGTGCCAGCTCATTTGACACGTCTCTCTATGGCTACACCTTC. Full variable domain (outside the CDR3, taken from reference TRBV18 and TRBJ1-2): NAGVMQNPRHLVRRRGQEARLRCSPMKGHSHVYWYRQLPEEGLKFMVYLQKENIIDESGMPKERFSAEFPKEGPSILRIQQVVRGDSAAYFCASSFDTSLYGYTFGSGTRLTVV.